This T cell receptor beta chain was found in a study of shared clonotypes between healthy human individuals. On the study more broadly: The study used three CD4 naive, three CD4 memory, two CD8 naive and one CD8 memory plate per donor.

General observations from the study: Between four donors, naive CD4 clonotypes were shared at a level of around 4.8%.

Data came from immunoSEQ multiplex PCR; TCRdb stores just in-frame clones and leaves some out. The sample lists some 2.1 million clones, around 95% occurring once. Naive CD8 populations comprised CD45RO-negative cells positively selected for CCR7, excluding terminally differentiated effector memory CD45RA+ cells. All donors were healthy HIV-negative adults lacking recent acute infections or vaccinations. All the donors were Caucasian adults who lived in Nashville, Tennessee. On this clone: Its antigen is unknown.

Sequencing was performed on naive CD8+ T cells from PBMCs. This clonotype was sampled from a man aged 18 to 35 in good health. Some clones in this sample may be carry-over from other donors' samples.

The DNA of the CDR3 is TGTGCCAGCAGCCTTGGTCCCTACCGGGCTGAAGCTTTCTTT. Translation gives CASSLGPYRAEAFF. This sequence joins TRBV5-8 and TRBJ1-1; D is unclear. This CDR3 contains 14 residues. CDR1 and CDR2 (germline): SGHTS, YDEGEE. Trimming took 4 bases from V and 6 from J, leaving 16 bases between them.